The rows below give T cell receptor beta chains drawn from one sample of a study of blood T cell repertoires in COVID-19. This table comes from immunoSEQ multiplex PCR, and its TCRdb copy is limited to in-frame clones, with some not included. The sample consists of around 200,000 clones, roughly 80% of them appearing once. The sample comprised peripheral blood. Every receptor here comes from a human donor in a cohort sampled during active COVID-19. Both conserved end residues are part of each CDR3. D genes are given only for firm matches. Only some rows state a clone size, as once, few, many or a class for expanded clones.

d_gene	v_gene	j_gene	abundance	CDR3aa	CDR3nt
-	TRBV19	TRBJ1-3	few	CASQSGFGNTIYF	TGTGCCAGTCAATCAGGTTTTGGAAACACCATATATTTT
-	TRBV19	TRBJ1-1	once	CASRRGDEAFF	TGTGCCAGTAGACGGGGGGATGAAGCTTTCTTT
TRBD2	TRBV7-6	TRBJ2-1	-	CASSLLAGEANNEQFF	TGTGCCAGCAGCTTATTGGCGGGGGAGGCAAACAATGAGCAGTTCTTC
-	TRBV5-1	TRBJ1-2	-	CASSARGVDYGYTF	TGCGCCAGCAGCGCCAGGGGTGTCGACTATGGCTACACCTTC
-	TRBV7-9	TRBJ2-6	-	CASSLTQIWANVLTF	TGTGCCAGCAGCCTTACACAAATCTGGGCCAACGTCCTGACTTTC
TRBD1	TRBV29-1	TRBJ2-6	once	CSVDVRGKGSGANVLTF	TGCAGCGTTGATGTCAGGGGGAAAGGCTCTGGGGCCAACGTCCTGACTTTC
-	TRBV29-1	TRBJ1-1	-	CSVEAMGQGNTEAFF	TGCAGCGTTGAAGCTATGGGGCAGGGGAACACTGAAGCTTTCTTT
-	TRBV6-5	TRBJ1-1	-	CATYRDIYTEAFF	TGTGCCACCTACAGGGATATTTACACTGAAGCTTTCTTT
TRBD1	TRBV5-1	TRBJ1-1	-	CASSPQGAYTEAFF	TGCGCCAGCAGCCCACAGGGGGCATACACTGAAGCTTTCTTT
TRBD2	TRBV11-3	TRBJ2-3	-	CASSLGGSGMQYF	TGTGCCAGCAGCTTGGGGGGGTCCGGTATGCAGTATTTT